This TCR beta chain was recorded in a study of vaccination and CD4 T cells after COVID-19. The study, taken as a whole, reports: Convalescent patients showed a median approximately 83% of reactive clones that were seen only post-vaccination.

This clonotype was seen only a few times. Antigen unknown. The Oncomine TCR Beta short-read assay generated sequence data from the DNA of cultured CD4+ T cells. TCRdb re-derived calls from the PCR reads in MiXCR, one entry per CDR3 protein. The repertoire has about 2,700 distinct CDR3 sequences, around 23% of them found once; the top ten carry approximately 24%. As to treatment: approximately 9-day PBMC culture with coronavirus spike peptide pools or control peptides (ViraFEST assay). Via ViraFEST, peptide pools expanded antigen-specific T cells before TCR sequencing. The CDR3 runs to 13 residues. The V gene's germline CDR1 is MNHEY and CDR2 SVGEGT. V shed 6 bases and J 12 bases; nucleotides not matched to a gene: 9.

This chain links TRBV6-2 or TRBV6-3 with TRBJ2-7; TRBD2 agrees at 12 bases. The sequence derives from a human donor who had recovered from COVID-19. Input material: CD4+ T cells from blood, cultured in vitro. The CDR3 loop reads CASRPSGGAFPYF. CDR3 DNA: TGTGCCAGCAGACCTAGCGGGGGGGCGTTCCCGTACTTC.